This T cell receptor beta chain was recorded in a study of beta chain features in type 1 diabetes. Study results and caveats: Across patients, naive, central memory and Treg TCRB repertoires exhibited apparently greater similarity than was observed across healthy donors.

The CDR3 extends over 16 amino acids. The germline V and J ends were trimmed by 5 bases and 5 bases, with 19 bases remaining between them. The V gene's germline CDR1 is MNHEY and CDR2 SMNVEV (reference sequence). As for this clone: The target antigen is unknown.

The whole isolated RNA underwent reverse transcription, so sequencing captured expressed TCRB transcripts. TCRdb keeps only in-frame clones here, not all; method: immunoSEQ multiplex PCR. This table has about 900,000 clones, about a sixth appearing once. V gene TRBV27 combines with J gene TRBJ2-4; D perhaps matches TRBD2 (7 bases). The sequenced material came from naive CD4+ T cells from blood. The receptor's source is a woman aged 18-29 years in good health. CDR3 sequence reads: CASSPHVGGRENIQYF. Here the CDR3 DNA reads TGTGCCAGCAGTCCCCACGTCGGGGGGCGAGAAAACATTCAGTACTTC.